The 5 T cell receptor beta chains given below trace back to one sample, sequenced in a study of T-cell memory formation after mild COVID-19. TCRdb re-derived calls from the 5' RACE reads in MiXCR, one entry per CDR3 protein. This sample has under 550,000 distinct CDR3 sequences, with 15% to 20% found just once. Sequences were obtained from PBMCs or a T cell subset sorted from them (not recorded which). These TCRs come from a man aged 18 to 35 who had mild COVID-19 (a few samples of this study predate the infection). Cell type and time point are not known.

This clonotype was found many times. The CDR3 sequence is CASSPVPRVHEQYF. DNA for the CDR3: TGTGCCAGCTCGCCGGTCCCCCGGGTCCACGAGCAGTACTTC. V and J are TRBV18 and TRBJ2-7; no definite D call. Germline V gene lookup returns CDR1 KGHSH and CDR2 LQKENI. The germline V and J ends were trimmed by 6 bases and 5 bases, with 17 bases remaining between them. This CDR3 is 14 amino acids long.

This clonotype has just a few counts. The genes are TRBV7-2 and TRBJ1-5; weak D call: TRBD1 (5 bases). Between the trimmed V and J ends, which lost 5 bases and 0 bases, there was a span of 11 bases. Germline-derived CDR1 and CDR2 are SGHTA and FQGNSA. The CDR3 sequence is 15 residues long. The CDR3 nucleotides read TGTGCCAGCAGCCCCCTAGGGACTAGCAATCAGCCCCAGCATTTT. As protein: CASSPLGTSNQPQHF.

This clonotype was counted only a few times. CDR3 protein: CASSLSAGLNTEAFF. The DNA for the CDR3 is TGTGCCAGCAGCTTATCGGCAGGGTTGAACACTGAAGCTTTCTTT. This chain links TRBV7-6 with TRBJ1-1; D is possibly TRBD1 (5 bases). This CDR3 is built from 15 residues. Deletions cut 2 bases from V and 0 bases from J, with 10 bases between. In germline, CDR1 is SGHVS, CDR2 FNYEAQ.

This sequence joins TRBV12-3 or TRBV12-4 and TRBJ2-7; D might be TRBD1 (6 bases). The CDR3 totals 17 residues. Trimming removed 0 bases from V and 0 bases from J, with 15 bases in between. Written as DNA, the CDR3 is TGTGCCAGCAGTTTAGCAAGAATAACAGGGTCCTCCTACGAGCAGTACTTC. Residues: CASSLARITGSSYEQYF.

This clonotype turned up a few times. This chain links TRBV18 with TRBJ1-6; no firm D call. Trimming pared 4 bases from V and 7 bases from J, leaving 11 bases between. Germline V gene sequence: CDR1 KGHSH, CDR2 LQKENI. This CDR3 has 14 amino acids. CDR3 protein: CASSLELANSPLHF. The CDR3 region has the DNA TGTGCCAGCTCACTGGAGCTGGCGAATTCACCCCTCCACTTT.